This TCR beta chain came from a study of breast tumors, draining lymph nodes, adjacent tissues. The table lists this clonotype with many counts. Its antigen remains unidentified. Study-level points and caveats: Luminal-like breast cancer showed significantly higher tumor–nontumor repertoire similarity than basal-like. Tumor repertoires ranked between lymph nodes and nontumor tissue in diversity, with V and J gene preferences. Findings are consistent with lymph node origin and intratumoral expansion of most tumor T cells. The lymph node origin of tumor T cells was framed as consistent with a hypothesis, not demonstrated.

The length of the CDR3 is 18 residues. With 0 bases clipped from V and 3 bases from J, the junction kept 13 bases outside the gene matches. Per the germline V gene, CDR1 is LGHNA and CDR2 is YNFKEQ. Breast cancer patients provided tissue from their axillary draining lymph nodes. TCRdb ran MiXCR on the multiplex PCR reads and lists one entry per CDR3 protein. Found here are around 140,000 distinct CDR3 sequences, more than 20% of them singletons; the top ten hold just over 2.5%. The chain carries TRBV4-2 and TRBJ1-2; TRBD1 aligns across 7 bases. The sample comprised axillary lymph node tissue. The TCR was taken from a female donor with breast cancer. Some clones in this sample may be carry-over from other donors' samples. The DNA of the CDR3 is TGTGCCAGCAGCCAAGAGGTTCAGGGAGGGGGCGCGGACTATGGCTACACCTTC. It is translated as CASSQEVQGGGADYGYTF.